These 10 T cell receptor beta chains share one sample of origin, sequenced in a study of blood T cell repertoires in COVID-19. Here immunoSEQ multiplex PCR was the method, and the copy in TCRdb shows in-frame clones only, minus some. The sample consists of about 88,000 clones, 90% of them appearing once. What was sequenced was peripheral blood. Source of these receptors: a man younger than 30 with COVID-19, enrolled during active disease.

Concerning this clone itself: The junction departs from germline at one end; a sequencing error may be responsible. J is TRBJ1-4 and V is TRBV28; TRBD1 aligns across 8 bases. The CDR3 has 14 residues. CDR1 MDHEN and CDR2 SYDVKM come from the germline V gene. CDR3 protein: CASGDRGRQEKLLF. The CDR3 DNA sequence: TGTGCCAGCGGTGACAGGGGTCGACAGGAAAAACTGCTTTTT.

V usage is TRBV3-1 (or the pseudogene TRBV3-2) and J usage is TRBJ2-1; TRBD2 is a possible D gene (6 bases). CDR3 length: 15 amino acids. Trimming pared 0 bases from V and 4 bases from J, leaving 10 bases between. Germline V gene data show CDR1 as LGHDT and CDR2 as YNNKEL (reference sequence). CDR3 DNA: TGTGCCAGCAGCCAAGATCCCAGCGGGTACAATGAGCAGTTCTTC. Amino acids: CASSQDPSGYNEQFF.

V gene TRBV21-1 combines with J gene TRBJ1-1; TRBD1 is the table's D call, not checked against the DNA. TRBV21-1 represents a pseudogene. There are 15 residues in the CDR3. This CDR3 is CASIQQGRNGTEAFF. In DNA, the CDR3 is TGTGCCAGCATCCAACAGGGCAGGAATGGCACTGAAGCTTTCTTT.

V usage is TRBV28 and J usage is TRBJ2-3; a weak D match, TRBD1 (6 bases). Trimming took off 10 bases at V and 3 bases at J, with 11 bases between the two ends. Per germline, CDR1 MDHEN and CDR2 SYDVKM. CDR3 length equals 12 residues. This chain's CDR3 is CATQTGTDTQYF. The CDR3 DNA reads TGTGCCACTCAGACAGGTACAGATACGCAGTATTTT.

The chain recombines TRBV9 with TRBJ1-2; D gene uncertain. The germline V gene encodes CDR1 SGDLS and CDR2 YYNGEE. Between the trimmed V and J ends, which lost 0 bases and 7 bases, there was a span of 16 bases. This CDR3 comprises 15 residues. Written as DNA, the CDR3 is TGTGCCAGCAGCGTAGCGTCACCCCCAAGTAGTGGCTACACCTTC. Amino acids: CASSVASPPSSGYTF.

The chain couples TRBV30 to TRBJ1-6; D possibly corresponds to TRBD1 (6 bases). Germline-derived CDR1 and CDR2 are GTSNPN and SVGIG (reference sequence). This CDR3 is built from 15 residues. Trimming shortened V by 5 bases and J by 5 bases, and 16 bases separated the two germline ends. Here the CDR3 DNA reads TGTGCCTGGCGGCAGTCCTACAGGGATAATTCACCCCTCCACTTT. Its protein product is CAWRQSYRDNSPLHF.

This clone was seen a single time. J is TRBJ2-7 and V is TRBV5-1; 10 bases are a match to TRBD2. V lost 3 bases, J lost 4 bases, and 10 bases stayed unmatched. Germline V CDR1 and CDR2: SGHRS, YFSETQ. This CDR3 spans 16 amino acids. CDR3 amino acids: CASSSHPSGRSYEQYF. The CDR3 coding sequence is TGCGCCAGCAGCTCACATCCTAGCGGGAGATCGTACGAGCAGTACTTC. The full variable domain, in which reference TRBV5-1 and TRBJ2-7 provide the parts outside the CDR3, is KAGVTQTPRYLIKTRGQQVTLSCSPISGHRSVSWYQQTPGQGLQFLFEYFSETQRNKGNFPGRFSGRQFSNSRSEMNVSTLELGDSALYLCASSSHPSGRSYEQYFGPGTRLTVT.

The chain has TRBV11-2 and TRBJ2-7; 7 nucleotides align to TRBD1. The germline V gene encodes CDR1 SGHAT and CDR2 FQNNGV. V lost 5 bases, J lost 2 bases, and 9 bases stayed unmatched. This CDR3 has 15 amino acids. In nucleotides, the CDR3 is TGTGCCAGCAGCCTGATACAGGGGTTACCCTACGAGCAGTACTTC. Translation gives CASSLIQGLPYEQYF.

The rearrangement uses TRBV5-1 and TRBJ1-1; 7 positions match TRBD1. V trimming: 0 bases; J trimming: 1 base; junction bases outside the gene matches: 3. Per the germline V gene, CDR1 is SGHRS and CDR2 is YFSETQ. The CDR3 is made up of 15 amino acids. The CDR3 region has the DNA TGCGCCAGCAGCTTGGGAACAGGGGCGAACACTGAAGCTTTCTTT. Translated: CASSLGTGANTEAFF.

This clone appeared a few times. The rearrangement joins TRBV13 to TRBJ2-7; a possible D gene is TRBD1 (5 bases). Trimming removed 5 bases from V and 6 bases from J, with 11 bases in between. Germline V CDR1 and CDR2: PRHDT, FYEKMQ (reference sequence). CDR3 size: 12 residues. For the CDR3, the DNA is TGTGCCAGCAGCCCTCAGGGCGCCGAGCAGTACTTC. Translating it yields CASSPQGAEQYF.